The clone carrying this TCR beta chain appeared a few times. Trimming stripped 0 bases from V and 8 bases from J, with 7 bases between. CDR3 size: 13 residues. From germline, CDR1 is PRHDT and CDR2 FYEKMQ (reference sequence). This specimen belongs to a study of cytomegalovirus exposure and HLA in healthy donors. PCR amplification relied on 60 Vbeta primers (plus 13 Jbeta primers). Only in-frame clones appear in the TCRdb table, and some are missing; sequencing was by immunoSEQ multiplex PCR. This sample has over 150,000 clones, with roughly 80% found just once. The sequence derives from a man between 18 and 35 years old in good health and CMV-seronegative. Specimen: PBMCs. The chain is built from TRBV13 and TRBJ2-2; D is ambiguous. The CDR3 reads CASSLGAEGELFF. The CDR3 bases are TGTGCCAGCAGCTTAGGCGCGGAGGGGGAGCTGTTTTTT.